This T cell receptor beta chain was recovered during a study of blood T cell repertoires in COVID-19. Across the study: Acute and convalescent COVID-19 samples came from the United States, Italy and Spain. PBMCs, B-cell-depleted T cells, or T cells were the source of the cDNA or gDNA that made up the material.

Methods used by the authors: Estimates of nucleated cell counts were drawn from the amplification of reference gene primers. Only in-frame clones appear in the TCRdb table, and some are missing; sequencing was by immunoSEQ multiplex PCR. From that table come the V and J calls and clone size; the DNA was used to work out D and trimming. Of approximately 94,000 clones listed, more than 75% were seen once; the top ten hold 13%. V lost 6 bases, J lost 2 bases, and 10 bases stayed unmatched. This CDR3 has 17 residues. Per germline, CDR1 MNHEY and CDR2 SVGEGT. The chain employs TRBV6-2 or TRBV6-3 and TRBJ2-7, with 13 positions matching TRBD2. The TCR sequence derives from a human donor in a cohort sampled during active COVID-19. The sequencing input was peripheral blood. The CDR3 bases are TGTGCCAGCAGCCCATTTTCGGGACTAGCGGGAACCTACGAGCAGTACTTC. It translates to CASSPFSGLAGTYEQYF.